The 8 T cell receptor beta chains below were found in one sample sequenced in a study of T cell responses to AZD1222 COVID-19 vaccine. Generated by immunoSEQ multiplex PCR, the TCRdb table keeps only in-frame clones and is missing some. This sample has some 99,000 clones, with around 87% found just once. The material was peripheral blood, obtained 28 days after the second AZD1222 dose. The origin of the receptors is an adult who received the AZD1222 COVID-19 vaccine.

The chain recombines TRBV12-3 or TRBV12-4 with TRBJ2-5; D possibly corresponds to TRBD1 (5 bases). Trimming removed 6 bases at V and 5 bases at J, with 10 bases between. This CDR3 has 12 amino acids. CDR3: CASRRQWETQYF. DNA for the CDR3: TGTGCCAGCAGGCGACAGTGGGAGACCCAGTACTTC.

The chain uses TRBV4-2 and TRBJ2-3; 7 nucleotides align to TRBD2. J gave up 5 bases and V 0 bases, and 8 bases lay outside the gene matches. The CDR3 contains 16 residues. CDR1 LGHNA and CDR2 YNFKEQ come from the germline V gene. The CDR3 loop is CASSQESGGRGDTQYF. CDR3 bases: TGTGCCAGCAGCCAAGAGTCGGGGGGACGGGGAGATACGCAGTATTTT.

The DNA for the CDR3 is TGTGCCAGCTCACCATCCCTAGCGGGACCCAATGAGCAGTTCTTC. Its translation is CASSPSLAGPNEQFF. The gene calls are TRBV18 and TRBJ2-1, with 9 bases aligning to TRBD2. This CDR3 region has 15 residues. With 2 bases clipped from V and 6 bases from J, the junction kept 5 bases outside the gene matches. Germline V gene data show CDR1 as KGHSH and CDR2 as LQKENI.

The chain employs TRBV10-3 and TRBJ1-1; D is unresolved. The germline V and J ends were trimmed by 4 bases and 1 base, with 7 bases remaining between them. Germline CDR1 reads ENHRY; CDR2 reads SYGVKD. The CDR3 loop spans 13 amino acids. CDR3 coding DNA: TGTGCCATCAGTGGGGTCCAGAACACTGAAGCTTTCTTT. Its protein product is CAISGVQNTEAFF.

V usage is TRBV5-1 and J usage is TRBJ1-2; 8 bases match TRBD1. Germline V gene lookup returns CDR1 SGHRS and CDR2 YFSETQ. The CDR3 is 16 residues long. The J segment lost 5 bases and the V segment lost 4 bases, leaving 13 bases of the junction unmatched. As DNA, the CDR3 is TGCGCCAGCAGCACCGAGGGAGCCGGGACAGGATATGGCTACACCTTC. It specifies CASSTEGAGTGYGYTF.

The chain employs TRBV10-3 and TRBJ1-1; 7 nucleotides match TRBD1. This CDR3 contains 13 residues. Trimming at V came to 7 bases and at J to 1 base, leaving 3 bases not matched to a gene. Germline values: CDR1 ENHRY, CDR2 SYGVKD. CDR3 in amino acids: CAIMGTANTEAFF. CDR3 in DNA: TGTGCCATCATGGGGACAGCGAACACTGAAGCTTTCTTT.

This chain joins TRBV15 and TRBJ1-5; D remains unclear. The CDR3 has 13 residues. Germline V lookup: CDR1 LNHNV, CDR2 YYDKDF (reference sequence). Trimming cost V 1 base and J 4 bases, with 5 bases left between them. The CDR3 coding sequence is TGTGCCACCAGCAGAGGGCAGAATCAGCCCCAGCATTTT. This sequence encodes CATSRGQNQPQHF.

The genes are TRBV30 and TRBJ2-2; D possibly corresponds to TRBD2 (5 bases). The V end lost 1 base, the J end lost 8 bases, and 11 bases lay between the germline ends. Germline V gene data show CDR1 as GTSNPN and CDR2 as SVGIG (reference sequence). This CDR3 contains 13 residues. The CDR3, as DNA: TGTGCCTGGAGTGGGACTTTACCGGGGGAGCTGTTTTTT. Translating gives CAWSGTLPGELFF.